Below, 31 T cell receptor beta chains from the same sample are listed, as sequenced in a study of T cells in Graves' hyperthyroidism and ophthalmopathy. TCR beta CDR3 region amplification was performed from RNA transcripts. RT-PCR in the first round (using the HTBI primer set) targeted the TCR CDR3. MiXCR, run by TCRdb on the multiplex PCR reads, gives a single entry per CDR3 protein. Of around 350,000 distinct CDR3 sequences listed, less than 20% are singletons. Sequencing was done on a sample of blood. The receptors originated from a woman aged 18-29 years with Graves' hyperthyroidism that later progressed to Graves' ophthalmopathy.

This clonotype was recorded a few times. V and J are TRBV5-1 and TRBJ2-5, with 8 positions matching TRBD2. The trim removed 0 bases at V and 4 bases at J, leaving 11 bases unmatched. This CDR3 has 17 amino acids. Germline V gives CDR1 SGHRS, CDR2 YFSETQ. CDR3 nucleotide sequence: TGCGCCAGCAGCTTGGGTCCCTCGGCGGGAGGAGGAGAGACCCAGTACTTC. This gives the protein CASSLGPSAGGGETQYF.

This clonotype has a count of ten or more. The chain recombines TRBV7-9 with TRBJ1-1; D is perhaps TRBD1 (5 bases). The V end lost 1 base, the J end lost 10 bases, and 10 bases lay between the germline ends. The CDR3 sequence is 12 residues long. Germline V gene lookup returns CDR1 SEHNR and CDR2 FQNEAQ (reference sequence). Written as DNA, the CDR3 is TGTGCCAGCAGCTTAGGGTCCACAGGAGCTTTCTTT. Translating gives CASSLGSTGAFF.

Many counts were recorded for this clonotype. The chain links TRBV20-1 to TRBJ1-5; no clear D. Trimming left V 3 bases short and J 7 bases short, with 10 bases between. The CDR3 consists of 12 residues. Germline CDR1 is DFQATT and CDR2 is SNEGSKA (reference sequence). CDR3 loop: CSASTEDQPQHF. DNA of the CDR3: TGCAGTGCTAGTACGGAGGACCAGCCCCAGCATTTT.

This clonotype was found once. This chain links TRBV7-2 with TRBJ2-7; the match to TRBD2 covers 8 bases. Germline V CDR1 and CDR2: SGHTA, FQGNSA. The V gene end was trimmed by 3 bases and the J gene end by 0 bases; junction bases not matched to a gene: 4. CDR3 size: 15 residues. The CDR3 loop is CASSFGTSYSYEQYF. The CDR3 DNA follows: TGTGCCAGCAGCTTTGGGACTAGTTACTCCTACGAGCAGTACTTC.

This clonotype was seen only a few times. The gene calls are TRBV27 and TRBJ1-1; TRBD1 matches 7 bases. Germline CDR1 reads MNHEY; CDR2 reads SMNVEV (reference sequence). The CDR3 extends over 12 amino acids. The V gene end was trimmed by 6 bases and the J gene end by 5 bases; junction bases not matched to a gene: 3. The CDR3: CASRTGVTEAFF. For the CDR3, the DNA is TGTGCCAGCAGAACAGGGGTTACTGAAGCTTTCTTT.

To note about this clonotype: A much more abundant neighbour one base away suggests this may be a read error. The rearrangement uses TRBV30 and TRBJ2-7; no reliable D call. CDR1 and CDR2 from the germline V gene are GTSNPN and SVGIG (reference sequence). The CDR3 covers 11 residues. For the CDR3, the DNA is TGTGCCTGGAGTGCGCAGGATGAGCGGTACTTC. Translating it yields CAWSAQDERYF. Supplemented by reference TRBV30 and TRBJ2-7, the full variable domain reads SQTIHQWPATLVQPVGSPLSLECTVEGTSNPNLYWYRQAAGRGLQLLFYSVGIGQISSEVPQNLSASRPQDRQFILSSKKLLLSDSGFYLCAWSAQDERYFGPGTRLTVT.

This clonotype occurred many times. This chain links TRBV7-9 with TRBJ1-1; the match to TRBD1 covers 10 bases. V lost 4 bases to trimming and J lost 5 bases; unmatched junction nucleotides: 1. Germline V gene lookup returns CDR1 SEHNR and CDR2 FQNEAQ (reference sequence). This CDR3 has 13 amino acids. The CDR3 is CASSWGQGTEAFF. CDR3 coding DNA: TGTGCCAGCAGCTGGGGACAGGGGACTGAAGCTTTCTTT.

Here the CDR3 DNA reads TGTGCCAGTAGTGTTCCGGGACTAGAGTTTTACGAGCAGTACTTC. Protein product: CASSVPGLEFYEQYF. The chain uses TRBV19 and TRBJ2-7, with TRBD2 matching 8 bases. CDR3 size: 15 residues. CDR1 and CDR2 from the germline V gene are LNHDA and SQIVND (reference sequence). V dropped 5 bases and J dropped 4; count of bases not matched to a gene: 10.

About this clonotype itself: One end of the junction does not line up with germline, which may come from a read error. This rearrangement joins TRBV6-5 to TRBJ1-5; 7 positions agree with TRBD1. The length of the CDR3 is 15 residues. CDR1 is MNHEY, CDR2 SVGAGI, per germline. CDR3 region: CASNYRQGGNQPQHF. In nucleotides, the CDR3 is TGTGCCAGCAATTACCGGCAGGGGGGAAATCAGCCCCAGCATTTT.

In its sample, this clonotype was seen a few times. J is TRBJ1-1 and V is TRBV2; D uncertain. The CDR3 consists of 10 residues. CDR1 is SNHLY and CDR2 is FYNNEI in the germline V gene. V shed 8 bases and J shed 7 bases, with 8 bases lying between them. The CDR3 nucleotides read TGTGCCAGCGCCGGAAATGAAGCTTTCTTT. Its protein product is CASAGNEAFF. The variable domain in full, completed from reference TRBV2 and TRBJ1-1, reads EPEVTQTPSHQVTQMGQEVILRCVPISNHLYFYWYRQILGQKVEFLVSFYNNEISEKSEIFDDQFSVERPDGSNFTLKIRSTKLEDSAMYFCASAGNEAFFGQGTRLTVV.

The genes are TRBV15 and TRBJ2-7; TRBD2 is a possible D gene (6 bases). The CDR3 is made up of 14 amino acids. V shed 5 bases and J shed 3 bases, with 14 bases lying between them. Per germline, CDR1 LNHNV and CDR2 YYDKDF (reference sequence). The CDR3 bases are TGTGCCACCAGCGGAGGGGTTACCAACTACGAGCAGTACTTC. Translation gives CATSGGVTNYEQYF. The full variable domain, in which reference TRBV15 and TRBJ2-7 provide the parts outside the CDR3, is DAMVIQNPRYQVTQFGKPVTLSCSQTLNHNVMYWYQQKSSQAPKLLFHYYDKDFNNEADTPDNFQSRRPNTSFCFLDIRSPGLGDTAMYLCATSGGVTNYEQYFGPGTRLTVT.

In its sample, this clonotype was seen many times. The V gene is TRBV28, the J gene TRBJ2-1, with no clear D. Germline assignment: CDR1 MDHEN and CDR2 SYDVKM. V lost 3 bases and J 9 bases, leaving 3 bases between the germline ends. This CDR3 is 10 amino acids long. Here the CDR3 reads CASSFGEQFF. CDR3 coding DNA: TGTGCCAGCAGTTTTGGTGAGCAGTTCTTC.

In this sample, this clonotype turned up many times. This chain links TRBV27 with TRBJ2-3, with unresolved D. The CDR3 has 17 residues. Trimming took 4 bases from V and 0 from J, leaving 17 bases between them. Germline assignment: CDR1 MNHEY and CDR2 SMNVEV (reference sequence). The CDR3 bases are TGTGCCAGCAGTTACCGGGTTAACGAGGTTAGCACAGATACGCAGTATTTT. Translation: CASSYRVNEVSTDTQYF.

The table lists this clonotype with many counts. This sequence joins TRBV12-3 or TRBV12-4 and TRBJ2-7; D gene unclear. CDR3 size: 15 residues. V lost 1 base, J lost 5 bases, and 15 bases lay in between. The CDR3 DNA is TGTGCCAGCAGTTTAGAAGTCGGGTCTTCCCACGAGCAGTACTTC. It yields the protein CASSLEVGSSHEQYF.

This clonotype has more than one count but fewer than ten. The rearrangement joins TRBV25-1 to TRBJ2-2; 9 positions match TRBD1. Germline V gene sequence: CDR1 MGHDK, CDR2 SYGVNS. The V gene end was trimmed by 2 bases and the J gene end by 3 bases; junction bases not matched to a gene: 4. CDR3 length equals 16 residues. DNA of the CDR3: TGTGCCAGCAGTGAAGGGGGGACAGGGCACACCGGGGAGCTGTTTTTT. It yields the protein CASSEGGTGHTGELFF.

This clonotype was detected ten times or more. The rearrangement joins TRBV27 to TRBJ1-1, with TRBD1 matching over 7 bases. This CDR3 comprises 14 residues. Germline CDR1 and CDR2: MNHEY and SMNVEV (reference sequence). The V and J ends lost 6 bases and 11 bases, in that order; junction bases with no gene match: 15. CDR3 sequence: CASRPGTVYVGAFF. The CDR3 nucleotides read TGTGCCAGCAGACCCGGGACAGTGTATGTTGGGGCTTTCTTT.

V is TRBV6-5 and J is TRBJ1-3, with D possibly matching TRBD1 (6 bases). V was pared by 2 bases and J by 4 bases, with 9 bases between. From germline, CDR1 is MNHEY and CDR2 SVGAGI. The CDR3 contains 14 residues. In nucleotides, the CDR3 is TGTGCCAGCAGTTACGGACAGCCGGGAAACACCATATATTTT. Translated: CASSYGQPGNTIYF.

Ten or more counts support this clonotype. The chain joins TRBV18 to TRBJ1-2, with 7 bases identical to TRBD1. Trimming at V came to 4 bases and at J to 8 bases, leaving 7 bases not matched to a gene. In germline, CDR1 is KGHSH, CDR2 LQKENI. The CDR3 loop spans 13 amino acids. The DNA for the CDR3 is TGTGCCAGCTCACTCCGGACAGGCCCGGGCTACACCTTC. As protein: CASSLRTGPGYTF. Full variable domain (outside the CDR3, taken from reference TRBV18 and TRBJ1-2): NAGVMQNPRHLVRRRGQEARLRCSPMKGHSHVYWYRQLPEEGLKFMVYLQKENIIDESGMPKERFSAEFPKEGPSILRIQQVVRGDSAAYFCASSLRTGPGYTFGSGTRLTVV.

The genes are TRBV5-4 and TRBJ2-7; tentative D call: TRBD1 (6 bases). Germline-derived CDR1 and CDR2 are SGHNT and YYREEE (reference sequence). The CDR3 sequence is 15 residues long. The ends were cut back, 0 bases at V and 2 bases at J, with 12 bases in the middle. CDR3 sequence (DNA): TGTGCCAGCAGCTTGGGACAGGCCACCACCTACGAGCAGTACTTC. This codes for CASSLGQATTYEQYF.

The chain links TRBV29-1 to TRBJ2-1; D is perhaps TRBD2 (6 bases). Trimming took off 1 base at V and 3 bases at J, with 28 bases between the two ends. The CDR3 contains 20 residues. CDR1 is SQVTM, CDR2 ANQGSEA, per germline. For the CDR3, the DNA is TGCAGCGTTGAAGGTGGCACTAGCTCCGAGGGTGCACTACACTACAATGAGCAGTTCTTC. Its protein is CSVEGGTSSEGALHYNEQFF.

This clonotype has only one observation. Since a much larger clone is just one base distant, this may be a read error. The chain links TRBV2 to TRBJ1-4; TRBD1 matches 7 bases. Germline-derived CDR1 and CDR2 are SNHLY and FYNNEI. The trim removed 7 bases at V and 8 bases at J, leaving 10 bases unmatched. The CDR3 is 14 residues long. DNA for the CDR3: TGTGCCAGCAAAATGGGACAGTCAGGGGAAAAACTGTTTTTT. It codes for CASKMGQSGEKLFF.

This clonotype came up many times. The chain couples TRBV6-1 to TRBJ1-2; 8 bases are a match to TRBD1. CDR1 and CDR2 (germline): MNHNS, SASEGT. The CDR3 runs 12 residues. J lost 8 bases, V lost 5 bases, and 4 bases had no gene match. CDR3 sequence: CASSLGTGGYTF. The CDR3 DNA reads TGTGCCAGCAGTCTAGGGACAGGAGGCTACACCTTC.

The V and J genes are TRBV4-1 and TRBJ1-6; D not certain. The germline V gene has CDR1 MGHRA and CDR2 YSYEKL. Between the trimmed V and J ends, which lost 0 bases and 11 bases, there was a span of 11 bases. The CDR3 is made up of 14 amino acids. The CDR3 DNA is TGCGCCAGCAGCCAAGAGGCAGAGCAAACACCCCTCCACTTT. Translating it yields CASSQEAEQTPLHF.

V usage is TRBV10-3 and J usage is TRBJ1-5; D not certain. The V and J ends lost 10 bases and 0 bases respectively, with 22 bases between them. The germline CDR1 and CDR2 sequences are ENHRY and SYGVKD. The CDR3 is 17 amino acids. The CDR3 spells CATRSDPHTYSNQPQHF. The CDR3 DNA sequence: TGTGCCACCCGCTCGGACCCGCATACTTATAGCAATCAGCCCCAGCATTTT.

The CDR3 region has the DNA TGTGCCAGCAGCTTGGGTTACCAAACCTACAATGAGCAGTTCTTC. This gives the protein CASSLGYQTYNEQFF. The chain links TRBV5-8 to TRBJ2-1; D gene ambiguous. CDR3 size: 15 residues. With 0 bases removed from V and 2 bases from J, the gap between germline ends came to 9 bases. Germline V gene sequence: CDR1 SGHTS, CDR2 YDEGEE. The full variable domain, rest sourced from reference TRBV5-8 and TRBJ2-1, is EAGVTQSPTHLIKTRGQQATLRCSPISGHTSVYWYQQALGLGLQFLLWYDEGEERNRGNFPPRFSGRQFPNYSSELNVNALELEDSALYLCASSLGYQTYNEQFFGPGTRLTVL.

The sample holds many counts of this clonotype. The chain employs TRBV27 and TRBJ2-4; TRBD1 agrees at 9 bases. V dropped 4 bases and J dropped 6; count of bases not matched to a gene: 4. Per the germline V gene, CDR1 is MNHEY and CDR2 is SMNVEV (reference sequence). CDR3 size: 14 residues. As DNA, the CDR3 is TGTGCCAGCAGTTCGGGACAGGGTGTAAACATTCAGTACTTC. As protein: CASSSGQGVNIQYF.

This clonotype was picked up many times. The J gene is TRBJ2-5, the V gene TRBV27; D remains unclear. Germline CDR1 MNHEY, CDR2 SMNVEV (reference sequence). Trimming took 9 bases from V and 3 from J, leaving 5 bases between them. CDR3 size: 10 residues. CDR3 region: CASNKETQYF. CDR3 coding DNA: TGTGCCAGTAACAAAGAGACCCAGTACTTC.

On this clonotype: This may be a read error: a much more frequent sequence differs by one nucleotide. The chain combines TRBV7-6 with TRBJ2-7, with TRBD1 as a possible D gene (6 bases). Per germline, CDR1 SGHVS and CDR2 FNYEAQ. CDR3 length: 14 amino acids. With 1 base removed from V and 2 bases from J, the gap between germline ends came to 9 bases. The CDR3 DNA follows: TGTGCCAGCAGCTTAGAGGACAGCACCTACGAGCAGTACTTC. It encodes CASSLEDSTYEQYF.

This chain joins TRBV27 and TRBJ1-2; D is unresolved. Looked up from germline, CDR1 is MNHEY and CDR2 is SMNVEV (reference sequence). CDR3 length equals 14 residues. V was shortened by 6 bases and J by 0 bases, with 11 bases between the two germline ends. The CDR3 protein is CASRPGIANYGYTF. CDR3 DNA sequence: TGTGCCAGCAGGCCAGGAATAGCTAACTATGGCTACACCTTC.

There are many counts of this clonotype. The CDR3 DNA sequence: TGCGCCAGCAGCTTGGGGGCAGGGAGTCTCTACGAGCAGTACTTC. It codes for CASSLGAGSLYEQYF. The chain recombines TRBV5-1 with TRBJ2-7, with D perhaps given as TRBD1 or TRBD2 (5 bases each). CDR1 and CDR2 (germline): SGHRS, YFSETQ. The CDR3 extends over 15 amino acids. V gave up 0 bases and J gave up 3 bases, with 13 bases separating them.

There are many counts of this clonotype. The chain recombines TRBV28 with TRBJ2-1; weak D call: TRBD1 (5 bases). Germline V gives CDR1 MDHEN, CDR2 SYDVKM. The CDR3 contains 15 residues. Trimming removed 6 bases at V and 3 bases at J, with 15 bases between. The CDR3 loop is CASRTQGTVYNEQFF. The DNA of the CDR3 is TGTGCCAGCAGAACGCAGGGCACGGTCTACAATGAGCAGTTCTTC.